The entry below describes one T cell receptor (beta chain). TCRdb passed the 5' RACE reads through MiXCR, listing each CDR3 protein once. Here the sample spans 350,000 to 450,000 distinct CDR3 sequences, approximately 14% being singletons. This entry comes from a study of T-cell memory formation after mild COVID-19. Per the germline V gene, CDR1 is MNHEY and CDR2 is SVGEGT. This CDR3 comprises 15 residues. After removal of 5 bases from V and 2 bases from J, the junction contained 6 bases not matched to a gene. The sequenced material came from PBMCs or a T cell subset sorted from them (not recorded which). This clonotype was obtained from a young man who had mild COVID-19 (a few samples of this study predate the infection). Cell type and time point are not known. The chain employs TRBV6-2 or TRBV6-3 and TRBJ2-3; 8 bases are shared with TRBD1. The CDR3 nucleotides are TGTGCCAGCAGTCCCCGGGACAGGCCCACAGATACGCAGTATTTT. Its protein is CASSPRDRPTDTQYF.